Detailed here is one T cell receptor beta chain. V lost 2 bases and J 5 bases, leaving 12 bases between the germline ends. The germline V gene encodes CDR1 MNHNS and CDR2 SASEGT. The CDR3 covers 14 residues. The sample comes from a study of T cells in Graves' hyperthyroidism and ophthalmopathy. Researchers amplified the TCR beta CDR3 regions from RNA transcripts. The primer set for the first-round RT-PCR of the TCR CDR3 was HTBI. Each CDR3 protein is one row after TCRdb ran MiXCR on the multiplex PCR reads. This table holds a few hundred thousand distinct CDR3 sequences, approximately 14% found once. The gene calls are TRBV6-1 and TRBJ2-5, with D perhaps matching TRBD1 (5 bases). Sequencing was carried out using blood. The source is a woman younger than 45 with Graves' hyperthyroidism. The CDR3 DNA sequence: TGTGCCAGCAGTGAAATTCAGGGCCTGGAGACCCAGTACTTC. Translating gives CASSEIQGLETQYF.